This passage covers 26 T cell receptor beta chains from one sample sequenced in a study of T cells of healthy individuals. TCRdb used MiXCR to reprocess the 5' RACE reads, holding one entry per CDR3 protein. Here the sample spans more than 60,000 distinct CDR3 sequences, under 20% being singletons. These receptors all stem from a human donor in good health.

This clonotype was seen once. The CDR3 DNA is TGTGCCGGACAGGACGGAGTGGATAATTCACCCCTCCACTTT. The encoded protein is CAGQDGVDNSPLHF. The chain uses TRBV2 and TRBJ1-6; 7 bases agree with TRBD1. The V segment lost 11 bases and the J segment 5 bases; nucleotides outside the gene matches: 9. CDR1 and CDR2 from the germline V gene are SNHLY and FYNNEI. The CDR3 spans 14 residues.

This clonotype was counted at least ten times. V usage is TRBV20-1 and J usage is TRBJ2-7, with a possible D match to TRBD2 (7 bases). CDR1 is DFQATT and CDR2 is SNEGSKA in the germline V gene (reference sequence). V lost 0 bases and J lost 7, with 19 bases in between. This CDR3 is 15 amino acids long. Here the CDR3 DNA reads TGCAGTGCTAGAGAATCGGGGGGCCACTTACGGGAGCAGTACTTC. Translation: CSARESGGHLREQYF.

The chain carries TRBV5-6 and TRBJ1-5; D call uncertain. V shed 0 bases and J shed 5 bases, with 12 bases lying between them. The CDR3 spans 15 residues. Germline values: CDR1 SGHDT, CDR2 YYEEEE. CDR3 region: CASSLEGRRDQPQHF. Here the CDR3 DNA reads TGTGCCAGCAGCTTGGAAGGCCGGAGGGATCAGCCCCAGCATTTT.

This clonotype was counted only a few times. V usage is TRBV24-1 and J usage is TRBJ2-2; TRBD2 agrees at 8 bases. J gave up 6 bases and V 4 bases, and 6 bases lay outside the gene matches. The germline CDR1 and CDR2 sequences are KGHDR and SFDVKD. This CDR3 spans 15 amino acids. The CDR3 region has the DNA TGTGCCACCAGTGACCCAGCGGGAGAGGCCGGGGAGCTGTTTTTT. Amino acids: CATSDPAGEAGELFF.

CDR3 nucleotides: TGTGCCAGCAGCCAAGATAGGGGCAGGGGCCCTTATGGCTACACCTTC. It translates to CASSQDRGRGPYGYTF. The chain has TRBV3-1 and TRBJ1-2, with D possibly TRBD1 on 6 matching bases. CDR1 is LGHDT, CDR2 YNNKEL, per germline (reference sequence). Trimming took 0 bases from V and 5 from J, leaving 16 bases between them. This CDR3 has 16 residues. Drawing the rest from reference TRBV3-1 and TRBJ1-2, the complete variable domain is DTAVSQTPKYLVTQMGNDKSIKCEQNLGHDTMYWYKQDSKKFLKIMFSYNNKELIINETVPNRFSPKSPDKAHLNLHINSLELGDSAVYFCASSQDRGRGPYGYTFGSGTRLTVV.

This clonotype showed up many times. V gene TRBV5-1 combines with J gene TRBJ2-1, with a possible D match to TRBD1 (6 bases). The germline V gene has CDR1 SGHRS and CDR2 YFSETQ. Trimming removed 5 bases at V and 4 bases at J, with 13 bases between. This CDR3 is built from 14 residues. The CDR3 sequence is CASSLGGGYNEQFF. The CDR3 DNA is TGCGCCAGCAGTCTTGGGGGCGGTTACAATGAGCAGTTCTTC. The full variable domain, with the rest looked up from reference TRBV5-1 and TRBJ2-1, is KAGVTQTPRYLIKTRGQQVTLSCSPISGHRSVSWYQQTPGQGLQFLFEYFSETQRNKGNFPGRFSGRQFSNSRSEMNVSTLELGDSALYLCASSLGGGYNEQFFGPGTRLTVL.

This clonotype was counted between two and nine times. In nucleotides, the CDR3 is TGCAGCGTTGTTTTGGAGGAAAGCCCCTACGAGCAGTACTTC. Its translation is CSVVLEESPYEQYF. The chain recombines TRBV29-1 with TRBJ2-7, with D maybe TRBD2 (5 bases). Trimming took 4 bases from V and 2 from J, leaving 15 bases between them. Germline CDR1 and CDR2: SQVTM and ANQGSEA. This CDR3 comprises 14 residues.

The J gene is TRBJ2-1, the V gene TRBV29-1; 7 bases are a match to TRBD1. V was clipped by 4 bases and J by 1 base; unmatched bases: 4. CDR3 length: 14 amino acids. CDR1 and CDR2 (germline): SQVTM, ANQGSEA. In DNA form, the CDR3 reads TGCAGCGTTGCAAGGGACAGATCCTACAATGAGCAGTTCTTC. This sequence encodes CSVARDRSYNEQFF.

This clonotype was observed many times. This chain connects TRBV7-3 to TRBJ2-3; 8 positions agree with TRBD1. The J segment lost 5 bases and the V segment lost 5 bases, leaving 12 bases of the junction unmatched. The germline gives CDR1 SGHTA, CDR2 FQGTGA. This CDR3 is 16 amino acids long. Here the CDR3 reads CASSLGTGSQGDTQYF. The CDR3 nucleotides read TGTGCCAGCAGCCTAGGGACAGGTTCACAAGGAGATACGCAGTATTTT.

This clonotype was observed at least ten times. V gene TRBV25-1 combines with J gene TRBJ1-2, with 9 bases identical to TRBD1. The CDR3 is 14 residues long. Germline V CDR1 and CDR2: MGHDK, SYGVNS. V dropped 2 bases and J dropped 6; count of bases not matched to a gene: 4. The CDR3 protein is CASSEPRQGDGYTF. The CDR3 DNA is TGTGCCAGCAGTGAACCACGACAGGGGGATGGCTACACCTTC.

At least ten counts were recorded for this clonotype. The V and J genes are TRBV6-5 and TRBJ2-3; D remains ambiguous. Germline CDR1 is MNHEY and CDR2 is SVGAGI. CDR3 length: 12 amino acids. V was shortened by 2 bases and J by 6 bases, with 6 bases between the two germline ends. CDR3 nucleotide sequence: TGTGCCAGCAGTTACGTCGGGGATACGCAGTATTTT. Protein: CASSYVGDTQYF.

This clonotype was seen a few times. The chain is built from TRBV24-1 and TRBJ2-1; 8 nucleotides match TRBD2. The length of the CDR3 is 14 residues. Germline loops: CDR1 KGHDR, CDR2 SFDVKD. V shed 5 bases, J shed 6 bases, and the junction held 5 bases outside the gene matches. DNA of the CDR3: TGTGCCACCAGTGGAGCGGGAGTCCCCAATGAGCAGTTCTTC. Its protein is CATSGAGVPNEQFF.

This clonotype was counted at least ten times. V gene TRBV30 combines with J gene TRBJ1-1; D is unresolved. The V end lost 4 bases, the J end lost 6 bases, and 9 bases lay between the germline ends. Germline lookup yields CDR1 GTSNPN and CDR2 SVGIG (reference sequence). The CDR3 length is 11 residues. CDR3 residues: CAWTHSSEAFF. Here the CDR3 DNA reads TGTGCCTGGACCCACTCATCTGAAGCTTTCTTT.

The chain carries TRBV3-1 and TRBJ2-7, with 7 bases lining up with TRBD1. CDR3 length: 15 amino acids. J gave up 2 bases and V 0 bases, and 4 bases lay outside the gene matches. Germline lookup yields CDR1 LGHDT and CDR2 YNNKEL (reference sequence). The CDR3 region has the DNA TGTGCCAGCAGCCAAGAATGGACAGGAACCTACGAGCAGTACTTC. It translates to CASSQEWTGTYEQYF.

J is TRBJ2-2 and V is TRBV12-3 or TRBV12-4; the match to TRBD1 covers 9 bases. This CDR3 comprises 15 residues. J was trimmed by 2 bases and V by 6 bases; bases with no gene match: 4. The DNA for the CDR3 is TGTGCCAGCAGACCGGGACAGGGCAACACCGGGGAGCTGTTTTTT. This codes for CASRPGQGNTGELFF.

This clonotype came up many times. The gene calls are TRBV6-5 and TRBJ2-1; D is uncertain. The CDR3 extends over 17 amino acids. Trimming removed 0 bases at V and 0 bases at J, with 12 bases between. CDR1 MNHEY and CDR2 SVGAGI come from the germline V gene. CDR3 residues: CASSYSAGTYSYNEQFF. Written as DNA, the CDR3 is TGTGCCAGCAGTTACTCAGCCGGTACGTACTCCTACAATGAGCAGTTCTTC.

In this sample, this clonotype turned up many times. The V and J genes are TRBV4-1 and TRBJ2-1; possibly TRBD1 for D (6 bases). Germline loops: CDR1 MGHRA, CDR2 YSYEKL. The CDR3 is made up of 15 amino acids. V lost 0 bases and J 4 bases, leaving 10 bases between the germline ends. The CDR3 DNA follows: TGCGCCAGCAGCCAAGAGGGGGCCACTTACAATGAGCAGTTCTTC. Translating gives CASSQEGATYNEQFF.

The sample holds many counts of this clonotype. This sequence joins TRBV14 and TRBJ2-1; TRBD2 aligns across 16 bases. Germline CDR1 SGHDN, CDR2 FVKESK. Trimming at V came to 4 bases and at J to 3 bases, leaving 6 bases not matched to a gene. The CDR3 extends over 18 amino acids. The CDR3 DNA reads TGTGCCAGCAGCCCGGGACTAGCGGGAGGGCCTTTCTACAATGAGCAGTTCTTC. Protein sequence: CASSPGLAGGPFYNEQFF.

The V gene is TRBV2, the J gene TRBJ1-4, with TRBD1 as a possible D gene (6 bases). CDR1 is SNHLY, CDR2 FYNNEI, per germline. Trimming took off 2 bases at V and 8 bases at J, with 15 bases between the two ends. The CDR3 covers 15 residues. The CDR3 loop is CASSEQGRREEKLFF. CDR3 DNA sequence: TGTGCCAGCAGTGAACAGGGGCGACGGGAGGAAAAACTGTTTTTT.

J is TRBJ2-1 and V is TRBV2; D not resolved. The CDR3 runs to 14 residues. V lost 7 bases and J 0 bases, leaving 10 bases between the germline ends. From germline, CDR1 is SNHLY and CDR2 FYNNEI. The CDR3 here is CASNPVSSYNEQFF. Here the CDR3 DNA reads TGTGCCAGCAACCCTGTGAGCTCCTACAATGAGCAGTTCTTC.

The chain joins TRBV5-1 to TRBJ2-5, with 9 bases aligning to TRBD1. The V gene end was trimmed by 4 bases and the J gene end by 3 bases; junction bases not matched to a gene: 4. The CDR3 is 14 residues long. The germline V gene has CDR1 SGHRS and CDR2 YFSETQ. The CDR3 sequence: CASSPGQGEETQYF. As DNA, the CDR3 is TGCGCCAGCAGCCCGGGACAGGGAGAAGAGACCCAGTACTTC.

Regarding this clonotype: Germline is not matched at one junction end, which may reflect a read error. The chain has TRBV19 and TRBJ2-5; no clear D gene. The CDR3 extends over 12 amino acids. The germline gives CDR1 LNHDA, CDR2 SQIVND (reference sequence). CDR3 nucleotide sequence: TGTGCCAGTTGCCCGGTCCAAGAGACACAGTACTTC. This sequence encodes CASCPVQETQYF.

This clonotype has at least ten counts. Here the CDR3 reads CASSLAFGNNEQFF. DNA for the CDR3: TGTGCCAGCAGTTTGGCCTTTGGAAACAATGAGCAGTTCTTC. The rearrangement uses TRBV27 and TRBJ2-1; D ambiguous. The germline V gene encodes CDR1 MNHEY and CDR2 SMNVEV (reference sequence). This CDR3 is 14 amino acids long. V was trimmed by 3 bases and J by 5 bases, leaving 11 bases between them.

This chain links TRBV7-9 with TRBJ2-5, with 11 positions matching TRBD1. Trimming took 8 bases from V and 5 from J; bases not matched to a gene: 16. The CDR3 has 17 residues. From germline, CDR1 is SEHNR and CDR2 FQNEAQ (reference sequence). Written as DNA, the CDR3 is TGTGCCAGCGGACAGGGGGCGAGCGGGATCCTACGGGAGACCCAGTACTTC. It is translated as CASGQGASGILRETQYF.

This sequence joins TRBV25-1 and TRBJ1-1; 8 bases are shared with TRBD1. Germline V gene lookup returns CDR1 MGHDK and CDR2 SYGVNS. V dropped 4 bases and J dropped 7; count of bases not matched to a gene: 8. There are 14 residues in the CDR3. CDR3 sequence: CASSVGTGGSEAFF. The DNA for the CDR3 is TGTGCCAGCAGTGTAGGGACAGGCGGTAGTGAAGCTTTCTTT.

This clonotype occurred many times. This chain joins TRBV24-1 and TRBJ2-1; D gene ambiguous. Germline V gene data show CDR1 as KGHDR and CDR2 as SFDVKD. The CDR3 is 12 amino acids. The germline V and J ends were trimmed by 4 bases and 9 bases, with 9 bases remaining between them. The CDR3 bases are TGTGCCACCAGTGAGGAAAGGTCTGAGCAGTTCTTC. This translates into CATSEERSEQFF.